This TCR beta chain was identified during a study of shared clonotypes between healthy human individuals. General study findings and limits: The four-donor shared clonotypes exceeded non-shared clonotypes in generation probability, with non-shared ones scoring lower. Incompleteness in sorted-subset sequencing, despite large depth, was shown by rarefaction.

Germline CDR1 is SGHRS and CDR2 is YFSETQ. The CDR3 is 13 amino acids. The germline V and J ends were trimmed by 4 bases and 1 base, with 8 bases remaining between them. As for this clone: Its specificity is not known.

CD4+ cells underwent separation, giving CD45RA+ naive and CD45RA-negative memory subsets. Authors' methods: Filtering differed for immunoSEQ, which gave only junction sequences without quality scores. Clones were sequenced by immunoSEQ multiplex PCR, and TCRdb holds only the in-frame ones, with some missing. V and J calls and clone size are given by that table; D and trimming were obtained from the DNA. The repertoire holds 700,000 or so clones, about 78% seen once, with around 2% in the top ten. The V gene is TRBV5-1, the J gene TRBJ2-5; possible D gene TRBD1, 5 bases. Specimen: memory CD4+ T cells sorted from blood. The subset denotes: CD45RA-negative fraction. This clonotype was obtained from a young woman in good health. The CDR3 coding sequence is TGCGCCAGCAGCCCTGGGGCCCAAGAGACCCAGTACTTC. This gives the protein CASSPGAQETQYF.